This entry describes one T cell receptor beta chain. Extracted RNA was reverse transcribed into cDNA, the sequencing template. Assay: immunoSEQ multiplex PCR; the TCRdb copy retains only in-frame clones and omits some. This sample yields more than 200,000 clones, of which approximately 65% are seen a single time; 0.95% to 1.5% belongs to the top ten. The record originates from a study of CD8+ T cells in alopecia areata. Treatment denoted: oral pan-JAK inhibitor, 5-10 mg twice daily. CDR3 length: 12 residues. Between the trimmed V and J ends, which lost 5 bases and 1 base, there was a span of 8 bases. Germline V gene lookup returns CDR1 GTSNPN and CDR2 SVGIG (reference sequence).

Sample: CD4+ T cells sorted from blood, taken between weeks 43 and 45, from a patient treated with tofacitinib. The receptor was isolated from a human donor with alopecia areata. V usage is TRBV30 and J usage is TRBJ1-1; D call uncertain. The CDR3 loop is CAWARRNTEAFF. The CDR3 DNA is TGTGCCTGGGCAAGGAGGAACACTGAAGCTTTCTTT.